This T cell receptor beta chain was identified during a study of T cell repertoires in cytomegalovirus infection. Study context: Matching HLA type and CMV infection were both indicated by public TCR beta signatures.

Deletions cut 0 bases from V and 0 bases from J, with 7 bases between. The CDR3 is made up of 15 amino acids. In germline, CDR1 is SGDLS, CDR2 YYNGEE. General study results and limits: Carriers of CMV and the relevant HLA type were discriminated by public TCR beta frequency. HLA-C-restricted CMV clonotypes gave the most frequent clonotype in two of eight donors.

TCRdb passed the reads through MiXCR, listing each CDR3 protein once. The sample consists of almost 550,000 distinct CDR3 sequences, more than 15% of them appearing once. This clonotype appeared many times. Its matching antigen is unknown. Sequencing used CD8+ T cells from PBMCs. The receptor comes from a human donor in good health (CMV status not recorded). Some clones in this sample may be carry-over from other donors' samples. This chain connects TRBV9 to TRBJ1-3; no reliable D call. The DNA of the CDR3 is TGTGCCAGCAGCGTAGAAGGAAGCTCTGGAAACACCATATATTTT. Amino acid sequence: CASSVEGSSGNTIYF.